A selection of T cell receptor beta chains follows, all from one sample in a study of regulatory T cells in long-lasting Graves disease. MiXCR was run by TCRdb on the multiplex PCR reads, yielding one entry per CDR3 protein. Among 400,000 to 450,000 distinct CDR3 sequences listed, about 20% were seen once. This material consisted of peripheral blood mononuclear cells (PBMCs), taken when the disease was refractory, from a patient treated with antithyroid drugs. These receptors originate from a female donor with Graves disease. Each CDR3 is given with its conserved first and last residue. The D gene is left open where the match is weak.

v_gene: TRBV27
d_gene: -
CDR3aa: CASSLSFRTSLSYEQYF

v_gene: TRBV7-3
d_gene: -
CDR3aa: CASSLTSAGETQYF

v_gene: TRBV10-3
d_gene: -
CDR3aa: CAISRGAGETQYF

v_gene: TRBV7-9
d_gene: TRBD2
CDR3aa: CASSLRLAGGYEQYF

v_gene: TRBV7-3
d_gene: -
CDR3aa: CASGQQNNYGYTF

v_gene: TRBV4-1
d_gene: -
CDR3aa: CASSQLGYTIYF

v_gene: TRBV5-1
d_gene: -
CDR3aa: CASSLDGRIEQYGYTF

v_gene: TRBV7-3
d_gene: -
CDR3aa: CASSLGTTPGELFF

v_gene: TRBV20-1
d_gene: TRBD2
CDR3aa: CSAKHRLAGASSAYF

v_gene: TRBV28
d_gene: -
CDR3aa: CASNLNRDYEQYF

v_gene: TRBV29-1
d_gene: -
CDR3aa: CSVDGPEAFF

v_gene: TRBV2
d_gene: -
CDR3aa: CASTLTAGRLSGQYF

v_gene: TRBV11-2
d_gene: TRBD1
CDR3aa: CASSSDRGGGYTF

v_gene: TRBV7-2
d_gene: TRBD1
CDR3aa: CASTPGRQGENTGELFF

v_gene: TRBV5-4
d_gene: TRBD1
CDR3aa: CASSGDRGWTEAFF

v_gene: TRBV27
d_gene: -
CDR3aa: CASSPGIGDGELFF

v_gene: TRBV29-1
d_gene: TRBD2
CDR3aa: CSVRGGRGETQYF

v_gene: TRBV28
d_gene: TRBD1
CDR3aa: CASSSTGALHEQYF

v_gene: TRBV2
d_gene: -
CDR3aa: CASSVQDTLEGAFF

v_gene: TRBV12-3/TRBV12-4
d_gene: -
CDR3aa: CASSRGRQETQYF

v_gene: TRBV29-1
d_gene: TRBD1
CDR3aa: CSVSLGQQGYTF

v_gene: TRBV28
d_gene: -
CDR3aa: CASQLFVLGPEAFF

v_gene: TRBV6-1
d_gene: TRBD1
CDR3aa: CAGSPYAGGPGNTIYF

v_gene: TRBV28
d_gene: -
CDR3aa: CASSLWGRAYGYTF

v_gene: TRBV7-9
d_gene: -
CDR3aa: CASSLAEVHYSGANVLTF

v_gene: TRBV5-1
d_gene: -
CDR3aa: CASSLQGKTTNKAFF

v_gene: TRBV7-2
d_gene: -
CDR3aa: CASSPERVGSVNIQYF

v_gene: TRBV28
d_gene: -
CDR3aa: CASSPTANYGYTF

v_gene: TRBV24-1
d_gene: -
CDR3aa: CATSDLGTPGETQYF

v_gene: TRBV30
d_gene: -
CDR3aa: CAWKRVKNIQYF

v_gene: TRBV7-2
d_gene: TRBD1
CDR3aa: CASSLASGQGVYEQYF

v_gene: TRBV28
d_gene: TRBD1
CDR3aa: CASSLAGTGSAEQYF

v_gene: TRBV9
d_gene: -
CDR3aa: CASSVDAGPYEQYF

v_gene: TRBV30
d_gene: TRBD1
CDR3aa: CAWRGQVNQPQHF

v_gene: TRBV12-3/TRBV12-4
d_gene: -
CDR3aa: CASSFQGVVEDTQYF

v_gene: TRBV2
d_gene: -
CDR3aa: CASSEQPRSGNTIYF

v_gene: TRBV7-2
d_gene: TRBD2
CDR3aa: CASSTTSGRETQYF

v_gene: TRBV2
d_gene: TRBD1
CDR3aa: CATKTGGNTGELFF

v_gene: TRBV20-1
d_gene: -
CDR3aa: CSAIPTASGNTIYF

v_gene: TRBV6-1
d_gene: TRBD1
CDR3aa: CASSRAGQLTNYGYTF

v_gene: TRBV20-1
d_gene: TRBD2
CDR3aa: CSARGAGEGADTQYF

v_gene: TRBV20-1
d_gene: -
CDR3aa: CSARPNRDPTTNEKLFF

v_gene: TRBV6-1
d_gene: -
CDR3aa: CASMDTHGYTF

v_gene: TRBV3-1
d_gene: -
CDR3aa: CASSQQGRNYGYTF

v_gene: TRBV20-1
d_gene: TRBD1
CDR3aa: CSARGTGDEKLFF

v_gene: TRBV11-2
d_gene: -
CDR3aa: CASSLDPGAGELFF

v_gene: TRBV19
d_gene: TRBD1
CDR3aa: CASRQGAGTEAFF

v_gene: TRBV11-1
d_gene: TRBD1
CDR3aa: CASSPGDRGRRETQYF

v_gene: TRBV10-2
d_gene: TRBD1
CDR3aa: CATGQGITGEKLFF

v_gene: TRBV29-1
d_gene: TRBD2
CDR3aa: CSAEGGSGSPLNEQFF

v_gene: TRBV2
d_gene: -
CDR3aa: CASSEDYKQYF

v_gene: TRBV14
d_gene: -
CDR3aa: CASTRARGEKLFF

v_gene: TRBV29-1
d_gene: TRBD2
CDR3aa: CSAGGLGDYEQYF

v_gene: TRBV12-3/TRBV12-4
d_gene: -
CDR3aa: CASRKTVAPSTDTQYF

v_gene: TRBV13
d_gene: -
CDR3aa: CASSLTVNYEQYF

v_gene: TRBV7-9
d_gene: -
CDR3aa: CASSLQGINTEAFF